These T cell receptor beta chains were read from a single sample in a study of CD8 T cells in ankylosing spondylitis. One entry per CDR3 protein, called by TCRdb with MiXCR from the 5' RACE reads. The top ten clones hold under 1.2% of a sample with approximately 440,000 distinct CDR3 sequences, over 15% of them seen once. Specimen: blood, either unsorted or a sorted T cell fraction (not recorded which). The origin of the receptors is a male donor with ankylosing spondylitis. CDR3s include the opening cysteine and the closing phenylalanine or tryptophan. Fields, in order: D gene, V gene, J gene, clone size, CDR3 DNA, CDR3 protein. A D gene is named only where the DNA matches it firmly. Expanded clones are given a class, and other clones once, few, many or no size at all.

TRBD2	TRBV5-1	TRBJ2-5	few	TGCGCCAGCAGCTTGACTAGCGGGGGGGCCAAGGTCCAGTACTTC	CASSLTSGGAKVQYF
TRBD2	TRBV20-1	TRBJ2-1	few	TGCAGTGCTAACGTTCTAGCGGGATTGGGTGAGCAGTTCTTC	CSANVLAGLGEQFF
TRBD2	TRBV5-6	TRBJ2-3	few	TGTGCCAGCAGCTTGTTTGGAAGGAGACTAGCGGGGTACCTCACAGATACGCAGTATTTT	CASSLFGRRLAGYLTDTQYF
TRBD2	TRBV5-1	TRBJ2-1	many	TGCGCCAGCAGCTTTCGGACTAGCGGTAACAATGAGCAGTTCTTC	CASSFRTSGNNEQFF
NA	TRBV11-2	TRBJ1-2	few	TGTGCCAGCAGCTCACACATACAGGAGGGGCAAGGCTACACCTTC	CASSSHIQEGQGYTF
NA	TRBV24-1	TRBJ2-1	many	TGTGCCACCAGTGATTTGGGGGACCCCAGCCCGTTCTTC	CATSDLGDPSPFF
NA	TRBV7-2	TRBJ2-5	few	TGTGCCAGCAGCTTAGTCTCGTTGGGAGAGACCCAGTACTTC	CASSLVSLGETQYF
TRBD1	TRBV29-1	TRBJ1-3	few	TGCAGCCCTCGACGAAAAATCCGGGACAGGGTTTCCCACACCATATATTTT	CSPRRKIRDRVSHTIYF
TRBD1	TRBV6-1	TRBJ1-5	many	TGTGCCAGCAGGGACAGGGGATTTAGCAGCAATCAGCCCCAGCATTTT	CASRDRGFSSNQPQHF
NA	TRBV4-2	TRBJ1-5	few	TGTGCCAGCAGCCAATCTCCCGGGGAAAATCAGCCCCAGCATTTT	CASSQSPGENQPQHF
NA	TRBV20-1	TRBJ2-1	few	TGCAGTGCTAGTGGCGGAATGTCCTACAATGAGCAGTTCTTC	CSASGGMSYNEQFF
NA	TRBV18	TRBJ2-2	NA	TGTGCCAGCTCACGCACCCATCGGACACCGTTGCCCGGGGAGCTGTTTTTT	CASSRTHRTPLPGELFF
NA	TRBV18	TRBJ2-7	NA	TGTGCCAGCTCAGGGGACAAATCCTACGAGCAGTACTTC	CASSGDKSYEQYF
TRBD2	TRBV5-1	TRBJ2-1	NA	TGCGCCAGCAGCAAGGGACTAGCGGGCGATGAGCAGTTCTTC	CASSKGLAGDEQFF
NA	TRBV21-1	TRBJ2-1	NA	TGTGCCAGCAGCAAATCCCCGGGTTTTTCCCATGAGCAGTTCTTC	CASSKSPGFSHEQFF
NA	TRBV3-1	TRBJ2-5	NA	TGTGCCAGCAGCCAAGTCAACGGGACGCCGTACTTC	CASSQVNGTPYF
NA	TRBV7-8	TRBJ1-5	NA	TGTGCCAGCAGCTTAGGGGGCAGATACGATCAGCCCCAGCATTTT	CASSLGGRYDQPQHF
NA	TRBV5-1	TRBJ1-2	NA	TGCGCCAGCAGCGTTGGACAGCCCGACTATGGCTACACCTTC	CASSVGQPDYGYTF
NA	TRBV19	TRBJ1-3	NA	TGTGCCAGTAGTATGGTTGGAAACACCATATATTTT	CASSMVGNTIYF
TRBD2	TRBV28	TRBJ2-3	many	TGTGCCAGCGGCGGGAGTAGGGCAGATACGCAGTATTTT	CASGGSRADTQYF
TRBD1	TRBV9	TRBJ2-3	NA	TGTGCCAGCAGCGTCCGGGACAGCCGCACAGATACGCAGTATTTT	CASSVRDSRTDTQYF
NA	TRBV5-1	TRBJ2-3	NA	TGCGCCAGCAGCTTGGTAGTTTCCGGGGTGAGCACAGATACGCAGTATTTT	CASSLVVSGVSTDTQYF
NA	TRBV3-1	TRBJ1-2	NA	TGTGCCAGCAGCCTTCTTGGGGCGACTAACTATGGCTACACCTTC	CASSLLGATNYGYTF
TRBD2	TRBV7-2	TRBJ2-7	NA	TGTGCCAGCAGCTCCAGACTAGCGGGGAAGTACGAGCAGTACTTC	CASSSRLAGKYEQYF
NA	TRBV12-3/TRBV12-4	TRBJ2-2	many	TGTGCCAGCAGCCGGGGTCGGAACACCGGGGAGCTGTTTTTT	CASSRGRNTGELFF
NA	TRBV9	TRBJ2-2	few	TGTGCCAGCAGCGTAGCTCCCAGAGACACCGGGGAGCTGTTTTTT	CASSVAPRDTGELFF
NA	TRBV12-3/TRBV12-4	TRBJ2-5	many	TGTGCCAGCAGTTTCGCGGCGGGCGAAGAGACCCAGTACTTC	CASSFAAGEETQYF
TRBD1	TRBV10-3	TRBJ1-2	few	TGTGCCATCAGAGGGACAGGGGGGAACTATGGCTACACCTTC	CAIRGTGGNYGYTF
NA	TRBV11-2	TRBJ2-5	NA	TGTGCCAGCAGCTTAATGTTTGGAGAGACCCAGTACTTC	CASSLMFGETQYF
TRBD1	TRBV7-6	TRBJ2-2	few	TGTGCCAGCAGCTCGCAACAGGGGACCGGGGAGCTGTTTTTT	CASSSQQGTGELFF
TRBD1	TRBV6-1	TRBJ1-6	once	TGTGCCAGCGTCCCCGACAGGGCCGGCAATTCACCCCTCCACTTT	CASVPDRAGNSPLHF
NA	TRBV12-3/TRBV12-4	TRBJ1-2	NA	TGTGCCAGCAGTTTAGTGGGGGGCTCTGGCTACACCTTC	CASSLVGGSGYTF
NA	TRBV20-1	TRBJ2-3	few	TGCAGTGCTAGAGTTGTCAGCACAGATACGCAGTATTTT	CSARVVSTDTQYF
TRBD2	TRBV12-3/TRBV12-4	TRBJ2-3	many	TGTGCCAGCAGTCAACTAGCGGGAGCAGATACGCAGTATTTT	CASSQLAGADTQYF
NA	TRBV5-5	TRBJ2-1	NA	TGTGCCAGCAGCTTGGGCCCATCGGCAGGGAGGCATGAGCAGTTCTTC	CASSLGPSAGRHEQFF